Each of the 5 T cell receptor beta chains below was sequenced from the same sample in a study of breast tumors, draining lymph nodes, adjacent tissues. Breast cancer patients provided tissue from their axillary draining lymph nodes. A single record per CDR3 protein comes from TCRdb applying MiXCR to the multiplex PCR reads. The profile shows approximately 180,000 distinct CDR3 sequences, 25% to 40% of them singletons. The sequenced sample was axillary lymph node tissue. All receptors derive from a female donor with breast cancer. Some clones in this sample may be carry-over from other donors' samples.

This clonotype was seen many times. The chain joins TRBV19 to TRBJ1-6; D remains ambiguous. This CDR3 has 14 amino acids. V lost 5 bases and J 4 bases, leaving 9 bases between the germline ends. From germline, CDR1 is LNHDA and CDR2 SQIVND (reference sequence). CDR3 residues: CASSEGRYNSPLHF. The DNA for the CDR3 is TGTGCCAGTAGTGAGGGCCGTTATAATTCACCCCTCCACTTT.

This clonotype was picked up many times. The chain has TRBV19 and TRBJ2-1, with D tentatively TRBD2 (6 bases). The CDR3 runs 18 residues. CDR1 and CDR2 from the germline V gene are LNHDA and SQIVND (reference sequence). V was trimmed by 3 bases and J by 2 bases, leaving 20 bases between them. This CDR3 is CASSIRGRNRDAYNEQFF. CDR3 DNA sequence: TGTGCCAGTAGTATCCGGGGGAGGAATCGGGATGCCTACAATGAGCAGTTCTTC.

Points on this clonotype: This sequence may be a read error, since a much larger clone differs from it by one base. V is TRBV6-4 and J is TRBJ2-2, with a weak D call TRBD1 (6 bases). Germline values: CDR1 MRHNA, CDR2 SNTAGT. The CDR3 runs 13 residues. V lost 5 bases and J 6 bases, leaving 10 bases between the germline ends. The CDR3: CASSHEGAGELFF. CDR3 coding DNA: TGTGCCAGCAGTCATGAGGGGGCCGGGGAGCTGTTTTTT.

With regard to this clonotype: The CDR3 does not close with the conserved phenylalanine or tryptophan, likely indicating a read error. The DNA is left out, because the CDR3 cannot be placed on it with certainty; the CDR3 is given as TCRdb lists it. The chain has TRBV20-1 and TRBJ2-7; no DNA check was done on the table's D call, TRBD1. The CDR3 spans 17 residues, counting both ends. Germline V gene sequence: CDR1 DFQATT, CDR2 SNEGSKA (reference sequence). The CDR3 reads CSASFLGGRGGGRERYL.

This clonotype was detected many times. V usage is TRBV6-1 and J usage is TRBJ2-5; TRBD1 matches 8 bases. Looked up from germline, CDR1 is MNHNS and CDR2 is SASEGT. The CDR3 consists of 16 residues. V lost 5 bases, J lost 5 bases, and 13 bases stayed unmatched. This CDR3 reads CASSNGQGIPRETQYF. The CDR3 DNA sequence: TGTGCCAGCAGTAACGGACAGGGCATTCCGCGGGAGACCCAGTACTTC.